Presented here are 21 T cell receptor beta chains from one specimen sequenced in a study of post-analysis software for immune sequencing data. Study-wide findings and caveats: Controls had lower frequencies than patients of roughly five TRBV segments, which included TRBV5-6, TRBV5-1 and TRBV20-1.

TCR beta cDNA libraries included unique molecular identifiers. TCRdb re-analysed the PCR reads in MiXCR, keeping a single row per CDR3 protein. The table lists about 560,000 distinct CDR3 sequences, 44% of them singletons. These receptors have no known antigen. The material sequenced was blood. The source of these receptors is a girl under 18 with multiple sclerosis.

This clonotype was found a few times. CDR3 bases: TGTGCCAGCAGTGTACAGGGTCGGAATGAGCAGTTCTTC. Translated, it gives CASSVQGRNEQFF. This chain links TRBV6-4 with TRBJ2-1; perhaps TRBD1 as D (6 bases). This CDR3 comprises 13 residues. The germline gives CDR1 MRHNA, CDR2 SNTAGT. V gave up 4 bases and J gave up 7 bases, with 11 bases separating them.

The rearrangement uses TRBV3-1 and TRBJ2-1; maybe TRBD2 (5 bases). The closer fit of TRBJ2-7 to the DNA end suggests the J call may be wrong. The CDR3 length is 14 residues. Germline-derived CDR1 and CDR2 are LGHDT and YNNKEL (reference sequence). The CDR3 region has the DNA TGTGCCAGCAGCCAATCTAGCTCCTACAATGAGCAGTACTTC. Translating gives CASSQSSSYNEQYF.

In the case of this clonotype: The junction shows a germline mismatch at one end, possibly a read error. The chain combines TRBV7-9 with TRBJ2-5, with 11 nucleotides matching TRBD2. The CDR3 covers 15 residues. In germline, CDR1 is SEHNR, CDR2 FQNEAQ (reference sequence). CDR3 nucleotides: TGTGTCAGCAGCTTCCGGACTAGCGGGTTGGAGACCCAGTACTTC. This translates into CVSSFRTSGLETQYF.

This clonotype was counted once. CDR3 DNA sequence: TGTGCCAGCAGCCCGAGGCTAGCGGGGGGGAGGGATACGCAGTATTTT. This gives the protein CASSPRLAGGRDTQYF. V gene TRBV12-3 or TRBV12-4 combines with J gene TRBJ2-3; TRBD2 aligns across 12 bases. Losses at the gene ends were 6 bases for V and 6 bases for J; bases not matched to a gene: 10. CDR3 length: 16 amino acids.

The CDR3 coding sequence is TGTGCCAGCAGCGTAGAGGAGTGGCGCTACACCTTC. This codes for CASSVEEWRYTF. The rearrangement uses TRBV9 and TRBJ1-2, with D unclear. This CDR3 spans 12 amino acids. The ends were cut back, 0 bases at V and 9 bases at J, with 9 bases in the middle. Germline assignment: CDR1 SGDLS and CDR2 YYNGEE.

The chain joins TRBV18 to TRBJ2-1; D is perhaps TRBD1 (5 bases). Germline V gives CDR1 KGHSH, CDR2 LQKENI. The CDR3 is 11 residues long. V was clipped by 4 bases and J by 14 bases, with 12 bases between them. CDR3 amino acids: CASSHARGEFF. The CDR3 nucleotides are TGTGCCAGCTCACATGCAAGGGGCGAGTTCTTC.

The chain joins TRBV5-1 to TRBJ2-3, with TRBD2 matching over 9 bases. CDR3 length equals 18 residues. V shed 6 bases, J shed 2 bases, and the junction held 16 bases outside the gene matches. The germline V gene has CDR1 SGHRS and CDR2 YFSETQ. The CDR3 DNA is TGCGCCAGCACCCCTCGGGTAGCGGGGGACCAAATCACAGATACGCAGTATTTT. Amino acids: CASTPRVAGDQITDTQYF.

This chain links TRBV29-1 with TRBJ2-4; a possible D gene is TRBD2 (6 bases). Per germline, CDR1 SQVTM and CDR2 ANQGSEA. With 7 bases removed from V and 0 bases from J, the gap between germline ends came to 19 bases. CDR3 length equals 16 residues. CDR3 loop: CSAQAAPEGAKNIQYF. CDR3 sequence (DNA): TGCAGCGCCCAGGCAGCCCCGGAGGGAGCCAAAAACATTCAGTACTTC.

This clonotype was detected a few times. The gene calls are TRBV10-3 and TRBJ2-7; a weak D match, TRBD2 (5 bases). Trimming left V 11 bases short and J 2 bases short, with 28 bases between. From germline, CDR1 is ENHRY and CDR2 SYGVKD. There are 17 residues in the CDR3. The CDR3 loop reads CASRPGELSEPPYEQYF. The DNA of the CDR3 is TGTGCCTCCCGCCCCGGGGAGCTTAGCGAGCCCCCCTACGAGCAGTACTTC.

This clonotype was observed a few times. V and J are TRBV12-3 or TRBV12-4 and TRBJ2-1; the match to TRBD2 covers 9 bases. CDR3 length: 13 residues. V lost 7 bases to trimming and J lost 8 bases; unmatched junction nucleotides: 6. The CDR3 DNA reads as TGTGCCAGCACGGGGCGGGGGGGCGATGAGCAGTTCTTC. It specifies CASTGRGGDEQFF.

The V call is TRBV10-3, the J call TRBJ2-7; D unresolved. Germline CDR1 reads ENHRY; CDR2 reads SYGVKD. CDR3 length: 12 residues. V dropped 2 bases and J dropped 3 bases, with 5 bases sitting between them. The CDR3 loop is CAISELSYEQYF. For the CDR3, the DNA is TGTGCCATCAGTGAGCTGAGCTACGAGCAGTACTTC.

A remark on this clonotype: The junction does not match germline at one end; this may be a read error. The CDR3 reads CASSRHREQEPQYF. Written as DNA, the CDR3 is TGTGCCAGCAGCCGACACAGGGAGCAAGAGCCCCAGTACTTC. The chain carries TRBV4-2 and TRBJ2-5, with D possibly being TRBD1 (6 bases). The CDR3 is made up of 14 amino acids. Germline-derived CDR1 and CDR2 are LGHNA and YNFKEQ.

This chain links TRBV12-3 or TRBV12-4 with TRBJ1-2, with D possibly matching TRBD1 (5 bases). The CDR3 contains 14 residues. Trimming pared 2 bases from V and 4 bases from J, leaving 11 bases between. CDR3 region: CASSLITGTYGYTF. DNA for the CDR3: TGTGCCAGCAGTTTAATAACGGGGACCTATGGCTACACCTTC.

The chain links TRBV5-1 to TRBJ2-7, with unresolved D. TRBJ2-5 matches the DNA end more closely, so the J call is doubtful. The CDR3 runs to 14 residues. Germline CDR1 and CDR2: SGHRS and YFSETQ. In nucleotides, the CDR3 is TGCGCCAGCAGCCCAAACACGGTGGGAGAGACCCAGTACTTC. It translates to CASSPNTVGETQYF.

This clonotype was detected only once. CDR3 sequence reads: CASSLIAPGGYTF. In DNA form, the CDR3 reads TGTGCCAGCAGCTTAATCGCTCCGGGCGGCTACACCTTC. The chain recombines TRBV7-2 with TRBJ1-2; D uncertain. The CDR3 contains 13 residues. Between the trimmed V and J ends, which lost 2 bases and 8 bases, there was a span of 12 bases. The germline gives CDR1 SGHTA, CDR2 FQGNSA.

The gene calls are TRBV4-1 and TRBJ1-2; no clear D gene. Looked up from germline, CDR1 is MGHRA and CDR2 is YSYEKL. V lost 2 bases to trimming and J lost 8 bases, with 18 bases between them. The CDR3 extends over 15 amino acids. CDR3 in amino acids: CASSQTPGLGYGYTF. The DNA of the CDR3 is TGCGCCAGCAGCCAAACTCCGGGCCTGGGGTACGGCTACACCTTC.

This clonotype was counted a few times. The junction differs from germline at one of its ends, possibly a read error. J is TRBJ2-5 and V is TRBV7-3; 7 nucleotides align to TRBD2. Germline V gives CDR1 SGHTA, CDR2 FQGTGA. The CDR3 loop spans 15 amino acids. CDR3 nucleotide sequence: TGTGCCGGCAGCCCTACACCCAGCGGGACAGAGACCCAGTACTTC. It is translated as CAGSPTPSGTETQYF.

This clonotype was seen only a few times. J is TRBJ2-5 and V is TRBV10-3; D is perhaps TRBD2 (5 bases). The CDR3 sequence is 15 residues long. From germline, CDR1 is ENHRY and CDR2 SYGVKD. V lost 4 bases and J lost 3, with 15 bases in between. The CDR3 here is CAISAGDELKETQYF. The CDR3 DNA reads as TGTGCCATCAGTGCCGGGGATGAACTAAAAGAGACCCAGTACTTC.

The chain has TRBV5-5 and TRBJ2-1, with 7 bases matching TRBD2. V gave up 3 bases and J gave up 5 bases; unmatched junction bases: 8. This CDR3 contains 15 residues. Germline V gives CDR1 SGHKS, CDR2 YYEKEE (reference sequence). The CDR3 sequence is CASSSTLAINNEQFF. The CDR3 DNA sequence: TGTGCCAGCAGCTCCACACTAGCGATCAACAATGAGCAGTTCTTC.

The J gene is TRBJ1-5, the V gene TRBV12-3 or TRBV12-4, with TRBD1 matching over 9 bases. With V trimmed by 5 bases and J by 3 bases, 8 bases remained unmatched. The CDR3 is 16 amino acids. The CDR3 spells CASSPPGTGTNQPQHF. The CDR3 DNA reads TGTGCCAGCAGTCCCCCCGGGACAGGGACCAATCAGCCCCAGCATTTT.

J is TRBJ2-3 and V is TRBV11-2; a possible D gene is TRBD1 (5 bases). Germline loops: CDR1 SGHAT, CDR2 FQNNGV. Trimming took off 5 bases at V and 4 bases at J, with 10 bases between the two ends. CDR3 length: 13 residues. The CDR3 DNA reads as TGTGCCAGCAGCGTACAGGCCGCAGATACGCAGTATTTT. This encodes CASSVQAADTQYF.